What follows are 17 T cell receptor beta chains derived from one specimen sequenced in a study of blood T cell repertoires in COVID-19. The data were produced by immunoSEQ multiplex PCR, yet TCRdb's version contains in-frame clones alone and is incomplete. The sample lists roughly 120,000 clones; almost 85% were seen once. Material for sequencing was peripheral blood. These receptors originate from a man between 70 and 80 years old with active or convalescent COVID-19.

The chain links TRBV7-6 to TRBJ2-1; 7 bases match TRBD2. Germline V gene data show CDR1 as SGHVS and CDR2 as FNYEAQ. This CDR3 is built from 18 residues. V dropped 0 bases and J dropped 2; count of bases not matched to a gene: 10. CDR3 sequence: CASSLASSGLKTYNEQFF. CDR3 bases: TGTGCCAGCAGCTTAGCGTCTAGCGGACTTAAAACCTACAATGAGCAGTTCTTC.

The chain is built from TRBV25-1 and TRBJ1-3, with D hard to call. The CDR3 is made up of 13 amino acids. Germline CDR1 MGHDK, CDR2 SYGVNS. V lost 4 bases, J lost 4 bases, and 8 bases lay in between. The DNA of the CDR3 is TGTGCCAGCAGTGGAGGGTTAGGAAACACCATATATTTT. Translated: CASSGGLGNTIYF.

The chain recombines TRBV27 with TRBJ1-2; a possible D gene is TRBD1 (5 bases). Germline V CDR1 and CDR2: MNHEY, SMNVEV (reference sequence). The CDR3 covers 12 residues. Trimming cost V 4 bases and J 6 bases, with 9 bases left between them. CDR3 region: CASSSQGNGYTF. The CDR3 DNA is TGTGCCAGCAGTTCCCAGGGAAATGGCTACACCTTC.

CDR3 in DNA: TGTGCCAGCAGCAACACAGGGATGGATCAGCCCCAGCATTTT. Its translation: CASSNTGMDQPQHF. The rearrangement uses TRBV14 and TRBJ1-5; D might be TRBD1 (6 bases). Germline CDR1 SGHDN, CDR2 FVKESK. This CDR3 has 14 amino acids. Trimming cost V 5 bases and J 5 bases, with 13 bases left between them.

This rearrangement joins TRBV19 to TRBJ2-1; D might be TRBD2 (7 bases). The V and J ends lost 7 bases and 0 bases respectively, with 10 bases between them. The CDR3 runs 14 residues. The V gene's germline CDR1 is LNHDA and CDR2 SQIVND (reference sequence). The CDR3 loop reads CASTGGPSYNEQFF. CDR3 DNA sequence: TGTGCCAGTACGGGGGGCCCCTCCTACAATGAGCAGTTCTTC.

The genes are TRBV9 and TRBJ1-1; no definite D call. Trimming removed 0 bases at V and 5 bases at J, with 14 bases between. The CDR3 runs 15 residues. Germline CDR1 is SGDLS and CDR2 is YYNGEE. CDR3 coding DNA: TGTGCCAGCAGCGTAGGGGGTCAATCGGGAACTGAAGCTTTCTTT. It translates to CASSVGGQSGTEAFF.

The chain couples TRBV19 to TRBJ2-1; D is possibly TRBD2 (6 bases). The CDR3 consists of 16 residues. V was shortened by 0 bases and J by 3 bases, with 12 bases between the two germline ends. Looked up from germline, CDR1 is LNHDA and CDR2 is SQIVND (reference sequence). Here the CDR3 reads CASSIEAAGRYNEQFF. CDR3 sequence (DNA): TGTGCCAGTAGTATAGAGGCAGCGGGCCGCTACAATGAGCAGTTCTTC.

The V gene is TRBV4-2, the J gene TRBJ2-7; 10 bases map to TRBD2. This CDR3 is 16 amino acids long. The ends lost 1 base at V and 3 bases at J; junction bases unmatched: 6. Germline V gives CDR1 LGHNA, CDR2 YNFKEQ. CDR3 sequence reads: CASSQATSGHHYEQYF. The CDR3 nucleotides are TGTGCCAGCAGCCAAGCGACTAGCGGGCACCACTACGAGCAGTACTTC.

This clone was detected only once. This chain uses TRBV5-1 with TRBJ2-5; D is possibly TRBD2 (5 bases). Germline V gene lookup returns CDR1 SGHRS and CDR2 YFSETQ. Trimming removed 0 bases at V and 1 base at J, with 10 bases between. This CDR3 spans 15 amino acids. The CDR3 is CASSLVPGSQETQYF. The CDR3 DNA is TGCGCCAGCAGCTTGGTGCCGGGGAGCCAAGAGACCCAGTACTTC.

DNA of the CDR3: TGTGCCAGCAGCCTTCCCGGGACTCCCTCTGGGGCCAACGTCCTGACTTTC. The encoded protein is CASSLPGTPSGANVLTF. This sequence joins TRBV27 and TRBJ2-6; D may be TRBD2 (6 bases). Trimming removed 6 bases from V and 0 bases from J, with 15 bases in between. The CDR3 is 17 residues long. Germline assignment: CDR1 MNHEY and CDR2 SMNVEV (reference sequence).

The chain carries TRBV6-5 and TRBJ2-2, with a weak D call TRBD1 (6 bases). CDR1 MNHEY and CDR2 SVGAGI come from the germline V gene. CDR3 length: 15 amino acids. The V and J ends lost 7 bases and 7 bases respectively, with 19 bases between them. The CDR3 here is CASTPGWGLGGELFF. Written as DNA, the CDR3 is TGTGCCAGCACCCCGGGGTGGGGGCTCGGCGGGGAGCTGTTTTTT.

The CDR3 reads CAISESYTGELFF. The CDR3 DNA reads as TGTGCCATCAGTGAGAGCTACACCGGGGAGCTGTTTTTT. This chain links TRBV10-3 with TRBJ2-2; D is ambiguous. The CDR3 totals 13 residues. CDR1 is ENHRY and CDR2 is SYGVKD in the germline V gene. V was pared by 2 bases and J by 3 bases, with 4 bases between.

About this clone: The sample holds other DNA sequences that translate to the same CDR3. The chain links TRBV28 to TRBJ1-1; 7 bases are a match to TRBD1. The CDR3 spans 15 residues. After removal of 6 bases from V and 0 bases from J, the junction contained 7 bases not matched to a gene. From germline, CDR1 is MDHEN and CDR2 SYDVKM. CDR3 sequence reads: CASSPPTGMNTEAFF. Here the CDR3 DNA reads TGTGCCAGCAGCCCCCCGACAGGGATGAACACTGAAGCTTTCTTT.

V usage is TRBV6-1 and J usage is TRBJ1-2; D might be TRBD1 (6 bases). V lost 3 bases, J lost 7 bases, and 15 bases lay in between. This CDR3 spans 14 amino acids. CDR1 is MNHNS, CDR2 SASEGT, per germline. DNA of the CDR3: TGTGCCAGCAGTGATTCCCCCGACAGGTCTGGCTACACCTTC. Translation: CASSDSPDRSGYTF.

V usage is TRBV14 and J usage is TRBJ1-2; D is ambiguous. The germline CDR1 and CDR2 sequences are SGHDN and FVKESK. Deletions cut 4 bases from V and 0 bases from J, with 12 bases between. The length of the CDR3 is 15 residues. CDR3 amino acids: CASSPTRVSNYGYTF. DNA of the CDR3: TGTGCCAGCAGCCCTACTAGGGTGTCTAACTATGGCTACACCTTC.

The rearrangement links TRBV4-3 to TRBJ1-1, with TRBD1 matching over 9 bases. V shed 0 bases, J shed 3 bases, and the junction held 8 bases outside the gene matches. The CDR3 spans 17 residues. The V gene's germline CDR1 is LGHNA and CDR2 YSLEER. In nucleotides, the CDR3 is TGCGCCAGCAGCCAAGATTTACAACAGGGGGCCGACACTGAAGCTTTCTTT. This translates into CASSQDLQQGADTEAFF.

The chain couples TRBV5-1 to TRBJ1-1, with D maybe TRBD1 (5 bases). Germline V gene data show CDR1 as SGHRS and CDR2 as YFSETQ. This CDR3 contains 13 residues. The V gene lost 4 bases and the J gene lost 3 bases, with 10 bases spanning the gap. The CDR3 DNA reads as TGCGCCAGCAGCCCCCGCAGGGACACTGAAGCTTTCTTT. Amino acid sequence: CASSPRRDTEAFF.